This entry lists 25 T cell receptor beta chains sequenced from one sample in a study of OX40 agonist ivuxolimab in advanced cancers. Some clones are missing from TCRdb's copy, which holds only in-frame ones; the method was immunoSEQ multiplex PCR. The sample lists about 52,000 clones; approximately 94% were seen once. Sequencing used CD4+ or CD8+ T cells sorted from blood, obtained in a trial of the OX40 agonist ivuxolimab. These receptors originate from an adult with an advanced solid tumor such as melanoma, head and neck, liver or kidney cancer.

The chain uses TRBV28 and TRBJ2-1, with 11 bases aligning to TRBD2. The CDR3 extends over 16 amino acids. The germline V gene has CDR1 MDHEN and CDR2 SYDVKM. Losses at the gene ends were 6 bases for V and 8 bases for J; bases not matched to a gene: 12. The CDR3 nucleotides read TGTGCCAGCAGCTCCGCAGTCTTGGGACTAGCGGATGAGCAGTTCTTC. Translation gives CASSSAVLGLADEQFF.

The rearrangement uses TRBV7-2 and TRBJ1-3; possible D gene TRBD1, 6 bases. V was trimmed by 5 bases and J by 4 bases, leaving 15 bases between them. CDR1 and CDR2 from the germline V gene are SGHTA and FQGNSA. CDR3 length: 15 residues. The CDR3: CASSPDSGLGNTIYF. CDR3 in DNA: TGTGCCAGCAGCCCGGACAGTGGGCTCGGAAACACCATATATTTT.

The chain recombines TRBV28 with TRBJ2-5; D not resolved. The last part of the DNA fits TRBJ2-7 better; the J call may be wrong. Germline CDR1 is MDHEN and CDR2 is SYDVKM. The CDR3 runs to 12 residues. The CDR3 here is CASVRSSYEQYF. CDR3 in DNA: TGTGCCAGCGTAAGAAGCTCCTACGAGCAGTACTTC.

The chain recombines TRBV27 with TRBJ2-7; 10 nucleotides agree with TRBD2. The trim removed 5 bases at V and 2 bases at J, leaving 3 bases unmatched. Germline CDR1 is MNHEY and CDR2 is SMNVEV (reference sequence). The CDR3 sequence is 14 residues long. CDR3 coding DNA: TGTGCCAGCAGTACCGGGACTAGCGCCTACGAGCAGTACTTC. It specifies CASSTGTSAYEQYF.

This clone has just one count. V and J are TRBV6-6 and TRBJ2-7; no reliable D call. This CDR3 is 11 amino acids long. Trimming took off 6 bases at V and 0 bases at J, with 3 bases between the two ends. Looked up from germline, CDR1 is MNHNY and CDR2 is SVGAGI (reference sequence). CDR3 sequence (DNA): TGTGCCAGCAGAGGCTCCTACGAGCAGTACTTC. This sequence encodes CASRGSYEQYF.

This clone came up once. The rearrangement joins TRBV9 to TRBJ2-7, with D possibly being TRBD2 (6 bases). V lost 0 bases to trimming and J lost 7 bases, with 14 bases between them. CDR3 size: 14 residues. In germline, CDR1 is SGDLS, CDR2 YYNGEE. The CDR3 region is CASSVEDGSFEQYF. The CDR3 region has the DNA TGTGCCAGCAGCGTAGAGGACGGGAGTTTTGAGCAGTACTTC.

The J gene is TRBJ2-7, the V gene TRBV4-2; 7 bases fit TRBD2. In germline, CDR1 is LGHNA, CDR2 YNFKEQ. The CDR3 is made up of 16 amino acids. With V trimmed by 3 bases and J by 4 bases, 12 bases remained unmatched. The CDR3 region is CASSHEVASGQYEQYF. CDR3 nucleotide sequence: TGTGCCAGCAGCCATGAGGTGGCTAGCGGCCAATACGAGCAGTACTTC.

The chain recombines TRBV6-5 with TRBJ2-2; 7 bases line up with TRBD1. Looked up from germline, CDR1 is MNHEY and CDR2 is SVGAGI. J lost 8 bases, V lost 5 bases, and 5 bases had no gene match. This CDR3 has 13 residues. The CDR3 coding sequence is TGTGCCAGCAGTCCTCAGGGGGAGGGGGAGCTGTTTTTT. It specifies CASSPQGEGELFF.

V is TRBV15 and J is TRBJ1-1; D may be TRBD1 (5 bases). Germline CDR1 and CDR2: LNHNV and YYDKDF (reference sequence). Trimming removed 5 bases at V and 4 bases at J, with 11 bases between. This CDR3 comprises 13 residues. CDR3 residues: CATSQQEVTEAFF. The CDR3 bases are TGTGCCACCAGCCAACAGGAGGTCACTGAAGCTTTCTTT.

This rearrangement joins TRBV21-1 to TRBJ2-6; the D segment call TRBD1 is taken from the table without a DNA check. TRBV21-1 is flagged as a pseudogene. The CDR3 spans 18 residues. The DNA for the CDR3 is TGTGCCAGCAGCAAACAGGTTAATTGTGCCTCTGGGGCCAACGTCCTGACTTTC. As protein: CASSKQVNCASGANVLTF.

The genes are TRBV5-5 and TRBJ1-1, with unresolved D. The CDR3 covers 14 residues. Germline loops: CDR1 SGHKS, CDR2 YYEKEE (reference sequence). The V end was cut by 0 bases, the J end by 2 bases, with 8 bases between. CDR3 protein: CASSLVPGNTEAFF. The CDR3 nucleotides are TGTGCCAGCAGCTTGGTTCCCGGTAACACTGAAGCTTTCTTT.

The V and J genes are TRBV4-3 and TRBJ1-1, with D maybe TRBD1 (6 bases). The CDR3 loop spans 14 amino acids. CDR1 is LGHNA, CDR2 YSLEER, per germline. Between the trimmed V and J ends, which lost 5 bases and 4 bases, there was a span of 14 bases. CDR3 DNA sequence: TGCGCCAGCAGCGAACAGGGTGGTCTCACTGAAGCTTTCTTT. Protein: CASSEQGGLTEAFF.

This clone was recorded only once. The V and J genes are TRBV4-1 and TRBJ2-3; D might be TRBD2 (6 bases). Trimming left V 4 bases short and J 3 bases short, with 14 bases between. The CDR3 has 15 amino acids. Germline V lookup: CDR1 MGHRA, CDR2 YSYEKL. DNA of the CDR3: TGCGCCAGCAGCCCCTACCCGGGGGAGACAGATACGCAGTATTTT. It encodes CASSPYPGETDTQYF.

The V gene is TRBV19, the J gene TRBJ2-5; a possible D gene is TRBD2 (5 bases). The CDR3 is made up of 16 amino acids. Germline V gene sequence: CDR1 LNHDA, CDR2 SQIVND (reference sequence). Trimming shortened V by 5 bases and J by 4 bases, and 20 bases separated the two germline ends. CDR3 nucleotides: TGTGCCAGTAGTGAAAGGACGGGATCCCTTTCAGAGACCCAGTACTTC. The encoded protein is CASSERTGSLSETQYF.

This chain uses TRBV10-3 with TRBJ2-7; 8 positions agree with TRBD1. CDR1 and CDR2 from the germline V gene are ENHRY and SYGVKD. With V trimmed by 3 bases and J by 12 bases, 10 bases remained unmatched. The CDR3 runs 13 residues. The CDR3 coding sequence is TGTGCCATCAGTGACCACCAATCAGGGGGCACGTACTTC. As protein: CAISDHQSGGTYF.

The chain couples TRBV6-5 to TRBJ1-1, with 10 bases aligning to TRBD1. From germline, CDR1 is MNHEY and CDR2 SVGAGI. CDR3 size: 15 residues. The trim removed 5 bases at V and 11 bases at J, leaving 14 bases unmatched. The CDR3 loop is CASSTYYPPGQGAFF. The CDR3 nucleotides are TGTGCCAGCAGTACGTACTATCCTCCGGGACAGGGGGCTTTCTTT.

This chain joins TRBV5-6 and TRBJ2-2; perhaps TRBD2 as D (5 bases). The length of the CDR3 is 16 residues. Trimming stripped 1 base from V and 3 bases from J, with 13 bases between. Germline V lookup: CDR1 SGHDT, CDR2 YYEEEE. The CDR3 sequence: CASSLTTGIYTGELFF. DNA of the CDR3: TGTGCCAGCAGCTTGACAACCGGGATCTACACCGGGGAGCTGTTTTTT.

The chain uses TRBV27 and TRBJ2-5, with 7 bases identical to TRBD1. CDR3 length: 13 residues. V was clipped by 8 bases and J by 0 bases; unmatched bases: 3. CDR1 is MNHEY and CDR2 is SMNVEV in the germline V gene (reference sequence). This CDR3 is CASRQGNQETQYF. For the CDR3, the DNA is TGTGCCAGCCGACAGGGAAACCAAGAGACCCAGTACTTC.

The chain joins TRBV5-6 to TRBJ2-5; 8 bases align to TRBD1. The germline V gene encodes CDR1 SGHDT and CDR2 YYEEEE. The CDR3 sequence is 15 residues long. Trimming took 0 bases from V and 5 from J; bases not matched to a gene: 6. CDR3 in DNA: TGTGCCAGCAGCTTGGACAGGGGGACGTGGGAGACCCAGTACTTC. Amino acids: CASSLDRGTWETQYF. Full variable domain (remainder filled in from reference TRBV5-6 and TRBJ2-5): DAGVTQSPTHLIKTRGQQVTLRCSPKSGHDTVSWYQQALGQGPQFIFQYYEEEERQRGNFPDRFSGHQFPNYSSELNVNALLLGDSALYLCASSLDRGTWETQYFGPGTRLLVL.

This clone has a single count. The genes are TRBV28 and TRBJ2-7, with TRBD1 matching over 7 bases. Trimming removed 4 bases from V and 3 bases from J; junction bases left unmatched: 6. CDR1 is MDHEN and CDR2 is SYDVKM in the germline V gene. The CDR3 is 14 residues long. DNA of the CDR3: TGTGCCAGCAGTTGGACAGGCCCACGCTACGAGCAGTACTTC. Translation: CASSWTGPRYEQYF.

V usage is TRBV9 and J usage is TRBJ2-4, with unresolved D. The length of the CDR3 is 13 residues. Per germline, CDR1 SGDLS and CDR2 YYNGEE. V shed 3 bases and J shed 13 bases, with 17 bases lying between them. The CDR3 sequence is CASSAAGSTPQYF. CDR3 bases: TGTGCCAGCAGCGCCGCCGGGTCAACCCCCCAGTACTTC.

The V gene is TRBV5-1, the J gene TRBJ2-7; 11 bases fit TRBD2. CDR3 size: 17 residues. Germline trimming cut 6 bases from V and 4 bases from J; bases unmatched to any gene: 15. Looked up from germline, CDR1 is SGHRS and CDR2 is YFSETQ. CDR3 region: CASTLGGVAGGAYEQYF. CDR3 nucleotides: TGCGCCAGCACCCTGGGAGGCGTAGCGGGAGGGGCATACGAGCAGTACTTC.

This clone was recorded once. The genes are TRBV2 and TRBJ2-1; 11 bases are shared with TRBD2. CDR1 is SNHLY, CDR2 FYNNEI, per germline. CDR3 size: 18 residues. The trim removed 2 bases at V and 0 bases at J, leaving 6 bases unmatched. In nucleotides, the CDR3 is TGTGCCAGCAGTGAAAGGACTAGCGGGCCGAGCTCCTACAATGAGCAGTTCTTC. The encoded protein is CASSERTSGPSSYNEQFF. The whole variable domain, remainder taken from reference TRBV2 and TRBJ2-1, is EPEVTQTPSHQVTQMGQEVILRCVPISNHLYFYWYRQILGQKVEFLVSFYNNEISEKSEIFDDQFSVERPDGSNFTLKIRSTKLEDSAMYFCASSERTSGPSSYNEQFFGPGTRLTVL.

The V gene is TRBV4-1, the J gene TRBJ2-1; D remains ambiguous. V gave up 3 bases and J gave up 9 bases, with 15 bases separating them. The CDR3 runs 14 residues. Germline V CDR1 and CDR2: MGHRA, YSYEKL. CDR3: CASSQASFTPEQFF. The CDR3 nucleotides are TGCGCCAGCAGCCAGGCTAGTTTCACCCCTGAGCAGTTCTTC.

This rearrangement joins TRBV7-9 to TRBJ2-3; 10 positions match TRBD2. Germline V gives CDR1 SEHNR, CDR2 FQNEAQ (reference sequence). J lost 6 bases, V lost 2 bases, and 5 bases had no gene match. The CDR3 has 15 amino acids. The CDR3 spells CASSLLAGVDDTQYF. As DNA, the CDR3 is TGTGCCAGCAGCTTACTAGCGGGAGTTGATGATACGCAGTATTTT.